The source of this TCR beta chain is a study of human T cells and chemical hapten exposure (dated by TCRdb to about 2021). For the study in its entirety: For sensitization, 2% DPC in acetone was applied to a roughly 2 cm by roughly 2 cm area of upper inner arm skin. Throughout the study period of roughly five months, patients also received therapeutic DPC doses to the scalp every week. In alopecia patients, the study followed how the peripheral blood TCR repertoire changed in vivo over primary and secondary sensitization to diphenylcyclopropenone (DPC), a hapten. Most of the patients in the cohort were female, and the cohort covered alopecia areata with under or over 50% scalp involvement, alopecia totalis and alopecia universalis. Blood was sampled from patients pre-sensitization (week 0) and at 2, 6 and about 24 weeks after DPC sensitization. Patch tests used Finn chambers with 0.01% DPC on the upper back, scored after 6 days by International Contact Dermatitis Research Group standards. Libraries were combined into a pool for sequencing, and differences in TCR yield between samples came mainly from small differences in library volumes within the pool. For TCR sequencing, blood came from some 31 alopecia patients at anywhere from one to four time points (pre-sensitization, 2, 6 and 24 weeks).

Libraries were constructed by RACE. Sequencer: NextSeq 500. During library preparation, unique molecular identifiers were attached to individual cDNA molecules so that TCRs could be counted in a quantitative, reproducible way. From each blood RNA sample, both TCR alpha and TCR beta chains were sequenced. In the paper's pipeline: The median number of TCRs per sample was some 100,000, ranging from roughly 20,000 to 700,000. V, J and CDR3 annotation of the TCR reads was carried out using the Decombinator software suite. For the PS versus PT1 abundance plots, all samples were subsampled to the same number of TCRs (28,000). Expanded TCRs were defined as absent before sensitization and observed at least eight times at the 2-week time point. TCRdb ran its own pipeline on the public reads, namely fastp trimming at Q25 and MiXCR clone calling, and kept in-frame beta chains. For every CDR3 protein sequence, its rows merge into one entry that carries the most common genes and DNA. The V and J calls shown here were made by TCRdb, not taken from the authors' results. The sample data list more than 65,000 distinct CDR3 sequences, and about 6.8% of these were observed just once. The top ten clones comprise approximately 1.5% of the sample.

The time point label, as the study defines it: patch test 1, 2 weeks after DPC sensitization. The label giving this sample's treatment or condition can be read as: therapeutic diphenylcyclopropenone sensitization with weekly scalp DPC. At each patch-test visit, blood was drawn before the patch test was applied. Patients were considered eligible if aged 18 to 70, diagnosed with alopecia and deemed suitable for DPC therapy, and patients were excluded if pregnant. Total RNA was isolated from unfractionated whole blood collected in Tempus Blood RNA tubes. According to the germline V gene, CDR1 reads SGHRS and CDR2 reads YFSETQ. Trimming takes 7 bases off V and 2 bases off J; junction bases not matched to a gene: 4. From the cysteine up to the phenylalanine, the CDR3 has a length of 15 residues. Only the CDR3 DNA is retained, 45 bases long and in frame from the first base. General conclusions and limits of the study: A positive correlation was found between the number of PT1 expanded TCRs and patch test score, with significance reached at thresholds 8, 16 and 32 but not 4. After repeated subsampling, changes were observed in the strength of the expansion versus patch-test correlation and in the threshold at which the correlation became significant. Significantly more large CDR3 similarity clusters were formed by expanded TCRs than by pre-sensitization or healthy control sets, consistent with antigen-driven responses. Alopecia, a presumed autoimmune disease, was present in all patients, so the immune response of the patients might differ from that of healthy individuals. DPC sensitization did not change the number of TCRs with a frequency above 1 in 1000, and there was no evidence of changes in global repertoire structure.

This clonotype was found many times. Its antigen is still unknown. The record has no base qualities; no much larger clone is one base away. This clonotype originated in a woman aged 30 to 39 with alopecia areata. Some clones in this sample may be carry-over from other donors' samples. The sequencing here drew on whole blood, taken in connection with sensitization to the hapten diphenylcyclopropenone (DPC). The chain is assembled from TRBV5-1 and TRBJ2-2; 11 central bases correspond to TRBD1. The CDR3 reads CASEGTGGNTGELFF. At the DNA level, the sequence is TGCGCCAGCGAAGGGACAGGGGGAAACACCGGGGAGCTGTTTTTT.